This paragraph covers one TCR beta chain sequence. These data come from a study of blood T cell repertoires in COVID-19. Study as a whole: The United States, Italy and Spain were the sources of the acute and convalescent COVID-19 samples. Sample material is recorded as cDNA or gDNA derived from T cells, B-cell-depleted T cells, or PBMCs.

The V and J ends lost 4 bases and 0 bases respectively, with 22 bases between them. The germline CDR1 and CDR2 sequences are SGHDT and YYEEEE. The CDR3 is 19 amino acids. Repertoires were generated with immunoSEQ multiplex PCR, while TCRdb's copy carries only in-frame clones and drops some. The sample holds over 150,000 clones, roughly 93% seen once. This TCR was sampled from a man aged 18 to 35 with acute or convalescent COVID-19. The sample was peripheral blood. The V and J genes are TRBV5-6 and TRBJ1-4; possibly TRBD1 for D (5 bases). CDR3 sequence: CASSMGWGRGLATNEKLFF. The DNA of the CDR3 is TGTGCCAGCAGCATGGGATGGGGCAGAGGCCTTGCAACTAATGAAAAACTGTTTTTT.